This T cell receptor beta chain was sequenced in a study of cytomegalovirus exposure and HLA in healthy donors. Measured with immunoSEQ multiplex PCR; TCRdb has only the in-frame clones, and not every one. The sample lists roughly 330,000 clones; around 90% were seen once. Germline V CDR1 and CDR2: LNHNV, YYDKDF (reference sequence). The length of the CDR3 is 14 residues. V was pared by 0 bases and J by 4 bases, with 10 bases between. This receptor was taken from a woman aged 25 to 45 in good health and CMV-seropositive. The rearrangement links TRBV15 to TRBJ2-7, with D perhaps being TRBD1 or TRBD2 (6 bases each). The sequencing sample was made of PBMCs. DNA of the CDR3: TGTGCCACCAGCAGAGATCGGGGGCCTTACGAGCAGTACTTC. This sequence encodes CATSRDRGPYEQYF.